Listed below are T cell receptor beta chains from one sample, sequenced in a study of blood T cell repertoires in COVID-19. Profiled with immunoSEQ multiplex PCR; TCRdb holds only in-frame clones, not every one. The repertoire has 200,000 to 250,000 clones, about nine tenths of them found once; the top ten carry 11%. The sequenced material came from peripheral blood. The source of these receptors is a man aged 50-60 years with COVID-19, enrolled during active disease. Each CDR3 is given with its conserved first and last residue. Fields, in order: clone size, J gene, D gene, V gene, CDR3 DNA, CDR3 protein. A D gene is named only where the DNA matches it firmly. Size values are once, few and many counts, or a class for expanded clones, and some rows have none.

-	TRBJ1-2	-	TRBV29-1	TGCAGCGTTGAAGGCCAGGGGTTCGCTTTAGATGGCTACACCTTC	CSVEGQGFALDGYTF
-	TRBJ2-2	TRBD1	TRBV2	TGTGCCAGCAGGCCGGGACAGGGAAGTACCGGGGAGCTGTTTTTT	CASRPGQGSTGELFF
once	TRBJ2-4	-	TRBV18	TGTGCCAGCTCACCCTTGGACAGTGGCATTCAGTACTTC	CASSPLDSGIQYF
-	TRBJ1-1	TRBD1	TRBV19	TGTGCCAGTAGTCCGGGACAGGAGACTGAAGCTTTCTTT	CASSPGQETEAFF
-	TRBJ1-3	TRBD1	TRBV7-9	TGTGCCAGCAGCCCGAGACAGGGATCGGAAGGAAACACCATATATTTT	CASSPRQGSEGNTIYF
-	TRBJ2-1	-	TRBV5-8	TGTGCCAGCAGCTTGGTGCTAGTGTTGGGCTACAATGAGCAGTTCTTC	CASSLVLVLGYNEQFF
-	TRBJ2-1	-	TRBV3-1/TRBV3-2	TGTGCCAGCAGCCAAGGGGGGGTGGCTGAGCAGTTCTTC	CASSQGGVAEQFF
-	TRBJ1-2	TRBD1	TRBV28	TGTGCCAGCAGCTCCAGGGGGCTCTATGGCTACACCTTC	CASSSRGLYGYTF
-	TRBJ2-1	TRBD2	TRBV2	TGTGCCAGCAGTAAGGCGGGAGGATGGAATGAGCAGTTCTTC	CASSKAGGWNEQFF
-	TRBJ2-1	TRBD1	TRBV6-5	TGTGCCAGCAGTTACTCCGACAGGGTCGCCTACAATGAGCAGTTCTTC	CASSYSDRVAYNEQFF
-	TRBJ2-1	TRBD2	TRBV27	TGTGCCAGCAGTTTAATCCCTGGCCTAGCGGGACTATACAATGAGCAGTTCTTC	CASSLIPGLAGLYNEQFF
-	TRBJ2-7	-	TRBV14	TGTGCCAGCAGCCCTTACCTCCCGGCGGGGAAATCCTACGAGCAGTACTTC	CASSPYLPAGKSYEQYF
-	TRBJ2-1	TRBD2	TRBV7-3	TGTGCCAGCAGCATGGGACTAGCGGGAAATGAGCAGTTCTTC	CASSMGLAGNEQFF
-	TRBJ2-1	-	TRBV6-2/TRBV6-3	TGTGCCAGCAGCGGACAGGACCAGGGGGGGCAGTTCTTC	CASSGQDQGGQFF
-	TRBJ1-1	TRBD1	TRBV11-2	TGTGCCAGCAGCTTAGTTGGTTTGGGACAGGGGAACACTGAAGCTTTCTTT	CASSLVGLGQGNTEAFF
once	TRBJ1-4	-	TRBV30	TGTGCCCTCGACGGGGGGGTGGTTGGGGAAAAACTGTTTTTT	CALDGGVVGEKLFF
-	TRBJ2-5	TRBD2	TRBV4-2	TGTGCCAGCAGCCAAGATAGCGGACAGCGGGGGACCCAAGAGACCCAGTACTTC	CASSQDSGQRGTQETQYF
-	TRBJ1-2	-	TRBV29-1	TGCAGCGTTTCAGGGAACTATGGCTACACCTTC	CSVSGNYGYTF
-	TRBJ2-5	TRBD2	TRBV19	TGTGCCAGTAGTACAGGGAGTAGCGGGAGTGAGACCCAGTACTTC	CASSTGSSGSETQYF
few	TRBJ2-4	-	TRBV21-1	TGTGCCAGCAGCAAATCAGAGCCAGGGGGCGTTAGTAACATTCAGTACTTC	CASSKSEPGGVSNIQYF
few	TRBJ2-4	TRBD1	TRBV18	TGTGCCAGCTCACCACGGCAGGGGGCGTTTCAAAACATTCAGTACTTC	CASSPRQGAFQNIQYF
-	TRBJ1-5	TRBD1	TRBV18	TGTGCCAGCTCATCAGGACAGGGCAATCAGCCCCAGCATTTT	CASSSGQGNQPQHF
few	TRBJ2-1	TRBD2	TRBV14	TGTGCCAGCAGCCAACTAGCGGGGGGCAATGAGCAGTTCTTC	CASSQLAGGNEQFF
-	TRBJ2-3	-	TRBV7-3	TGTGCCAGCAGCTTAAGTGGCGGGGAATCAGATACGCAGTATTTT	CASSLSGGESDTQYF
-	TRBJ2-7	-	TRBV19	TGTGCCAGTAGTATCGAAACGGGTACCTACGAGCAGTACTTC	CASSIETGTYEQYF
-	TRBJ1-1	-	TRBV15	TGTGCCACCAGCAGAGATTTAAAGGAGTGGAACACTGAAGCTTTCTTT	CATSRDLKEWNTEAFF
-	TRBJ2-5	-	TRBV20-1	TGCAGTGCTAGTTCTGGGCTTGAAGAGACCCAGTACTTC	CSASSGLEETQYF
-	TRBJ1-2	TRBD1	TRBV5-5	TGTGCCAGCAGCCCCAACCAGGGACAGACTAACTATGGCTACACCTTC	CASSPNQGQTNYGYTF
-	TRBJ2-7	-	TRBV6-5	TGTGCCAGCGGCCACCCCTCCTACGAGCAGTACTTC	CASGHPSYEQYF
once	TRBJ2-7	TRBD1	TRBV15	TGTGCCACCAGCAGAGGGCAAGGACAGGGGGCCTACGAGCAGTACTTC	CATSRGQGQGAYEQYF
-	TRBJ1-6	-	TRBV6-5	TGTGCCAGCAGCAATGGACAGTATAATTCACCCCTCCACTTT	CASSNGQYNSPLHF